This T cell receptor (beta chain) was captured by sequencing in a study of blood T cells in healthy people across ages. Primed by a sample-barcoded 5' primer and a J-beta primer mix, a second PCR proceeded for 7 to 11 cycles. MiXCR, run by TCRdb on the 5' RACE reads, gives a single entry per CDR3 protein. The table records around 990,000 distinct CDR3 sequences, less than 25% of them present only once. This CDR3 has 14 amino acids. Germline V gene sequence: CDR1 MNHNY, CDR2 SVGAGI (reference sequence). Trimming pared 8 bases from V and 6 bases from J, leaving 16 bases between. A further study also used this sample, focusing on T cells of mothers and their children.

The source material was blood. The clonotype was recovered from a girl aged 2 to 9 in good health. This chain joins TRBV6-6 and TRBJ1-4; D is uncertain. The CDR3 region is CASSFPGGYEKLFF. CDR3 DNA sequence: TGTGCCAGCTCCTTCCCAGGAGGGTATGAAAAACTGTTTTTT.